Listed here are 11 T cell receptor beta chains from one sample, sequenced in a study of blood T cells in healthy people across ages. Sample-barcoded 5' priming and a J-beta primer mix drove a second PCR of 7 to 11 cycles. One entry per CDR3 protein results from TCRdb running MiXCR on the 5' RACE reads. This table holds 550,000 to 650,000 distinct CDR3 sequences, around 31% found once. Sample: blood. The receptor source for this set is a woman aged 80 or over in good health.

The count of this clonotype is one. V and J are TRBV6-2 or TRBV6-3 and TRBJ2-5, with D perhaps matching TRBD2 (6 bases). Near its end, the DNA agrees better with TRBJ2-7, so the J call may be wrong. CDR3 size: 16 residues. Germline V gives CDR1 MNHEY, CDR2 SVGEGT. As DNA, the CDR3 is TGTGCCAGCAGTTACGGCCCATCCAGCGGGCGTTACGAGCAGTACTTC. It is translated as CASSYGPSSGRYEQYF.

The chain has TRBV7-8 and TRBJ1-5; D unclear. The germline gives CDR1 SGHVS, CDR2 FQNEAQ. Trimming took off 1 base at V and 0 bases at J, with 16 bases between the two ends. The CDR3 runs 18 residues. DNA of the CDR3: TGTGCCAGCAGCTTAGGACTGGAGGGATGGGATAGCAATCAGCCCCAGCATTTT. Its protein product is CASSLGLEGWDSNQPQHF.

The gene calls are TRBV20-1 and TRBJ1-1; D is unresolved. Germline values: CDR1 DFQATT, CDR2 SNEGSKA (reference sequence). With 4 bases removed from V and 4 bases from J, the gap between germline ends came to 16 bases. The CDR3 length is 14 residues. DNA for the CDR3: TGCAGTGCTATTGGTGCCGGAACGTTCACTGAAGCTTTCTTT. Protein: CSAIGAGTFTEAFF.

This clonotype was counted between two and nine times. The chain recombines TRBV5-1 with TRBJ1-1, with D uncertain. This CDR3 region has 14 residues. V lost 0 bases, J lost 6 bases, and 12 bases lay in between. CDR1 and CDR2 (germline): SGHRS, YFSETQ. The CDR3 sequence: CASSLEAGRAEAFF. For the CDR3, the DNA is TGCGCCAGCAGCTTGGAGGCAGGCCGCGCTGAAGCTTTCTTT.

This clonotype was seen repeatedly, ten times or more. This sequence joins TRBV6-2 or TRBV6-3 and TRBJ2-3; 11 nucleotides line up with TRBD2. From germline, CDR1 is MNHEY and CDR2 SVGEGT. The CDR3 is made up of 20 amino acids. V was clipped by 6 bases and J by 6 bases; unmatched bases: 23. The CDR3 here is CASRNTRLAGRTGPIDTQYF. DNA of the CDR3: TGTGCCAGCAGAAATACTCGACTAGCGGGAAGGACTGGGCCGATTGATACGCAGTATTTT.

This clonotype was seen at least ten times. The chain combines TRBV20-1 with TRBJ1-5; 7 bases agree with TRBD1. Germline trimming cut 3 bases from V and 7 bases from J; bases unmatched to any gene: 9. Germline CDR1 reads DFQATT; CDR2 reads SNEGSKA (reference sequence). The CDR3 is made up of 14 amino acids. The CDR3 DNA sequence: TGCAGTGCTAGTCGGCGACAGGGTAACCAGCCCCAGCATTTT. It yields the protein CSASRRQGNQPQHF.

There are a few counts of this clonotype. Possible read error: a much larger clone is one base away. J is TRBJ2-1 and V is TRBV20-1; D unclear. The CDR3 is made up of 15 amino acids. Trimming took off 1 base at V and 13 bases at J, with 23 bases between the two ends. Per the germline V gene, CDR1 is DFQATT and CDR2 is SNEGSKA (reference sequence). CDR3 in DNA: TGCAGTGCTAGAGGCCTCACGGAGTTCCCCGAGACCCAGTTCTTC. Protein sequence: CSARGLTEFPETQFF.

Ten or more counts support this clonotype. This chain joins TRBV6-2 or TRBV6-3 and TRBJ1-1; TRBD1 is a possible D gene (6 bases). The CDR3 runs to 14 residues. V was shortened by 7 bases and J by 5 bases, with 17 bases between the two germline ends. CDR1 MNHEY and CDR2 SVGEGT come from the germline V gene. In nucleotides, the CDR3 is TGTGCCAGCACCCTCTCCGGGACAAGTACTGAAGCTTTCTTT. It codes for CASTLSGTSTEAFF.

This clonotype was seen once. One end of the junction is discordant with germline, which a read error may explain. This sequence joins TRBV11-2 and TRBJ1-6; D not certain. This CDR3 is 13 amino acids long. CDR1 is SGHAT, CDR2 FQNNGV, per germline. The CDR3 region is CASRLQTVSPLHF. For the CDR3, the DNA is TGTGCCAGCAGGTTACAGACCGTTTCACCTCTCCACTTT.

This clonotype came up a few times. The V gene is TRBV11-2, the J gene TRBJ1-4; TRBD1 aligns across 7 bases. CDR3 length equals 13 residues. Trimming cost V 5 bases and J 8 bases; bases outside gene matches: 5. Germline V gene sequence: CDR1 SGHAT, CDR2 FQNNGV. The CDR3: CASSTGTVEKLFF. CDR3 nucleotide sequence: TGTGCCAGCAGCACCGGGACAGTAGAAAAACTGTTTTTT.

The sample holds a few counts of this clonotype. A much larger clone differs by one base, so this may be a read error. J is TRBJ2-3 and V is TRBV3-1; the D gene could be TRBD1 or TRBD2 (6 bases each). V lost 11 bases to trimming and J lost 5 bases, with 14 bases between them. Germline values: CDR1 LGHDT, CDR2 YNNKEL (reference sequence). The CDR3 loop spans 12 amino acids. The CDR3 loop reads CASRGPIDTQYF. The CDR3 DNA reads as TGTGCCTCTCGGGGGCCCATAGATACGCAGTATTTT.